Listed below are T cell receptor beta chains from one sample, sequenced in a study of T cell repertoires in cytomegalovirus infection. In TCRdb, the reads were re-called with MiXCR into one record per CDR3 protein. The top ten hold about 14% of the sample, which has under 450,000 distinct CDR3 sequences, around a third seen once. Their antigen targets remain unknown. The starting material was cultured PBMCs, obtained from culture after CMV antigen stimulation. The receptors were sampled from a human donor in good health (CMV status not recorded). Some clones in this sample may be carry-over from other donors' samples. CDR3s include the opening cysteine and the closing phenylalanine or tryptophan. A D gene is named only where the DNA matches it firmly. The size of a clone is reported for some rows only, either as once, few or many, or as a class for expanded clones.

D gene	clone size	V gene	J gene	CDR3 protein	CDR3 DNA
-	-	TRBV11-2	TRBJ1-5	CASSFGSGGSNQPQHF	TGTGCCAGCAGCTTTGGTTCGGGGGGCAGCAATCAGCCCCAGCATTTT
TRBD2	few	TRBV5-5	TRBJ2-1	CASSLRLAGGSSYNEQFF	TGTGCCAGCAGCTTGAGACTAGCGGGGGGAAGCTCCTACAATGAGCAGTTCTTC
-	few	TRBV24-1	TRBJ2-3	CATSEAQGGPDTQYF	TGTGCCACCAGTGAGGCGCAGGGGGGACCAGATACGCAGTATTTT
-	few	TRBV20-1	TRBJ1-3	CALWEPSGNTIYF	TGCGCCCTGTGGGAGCCCTCTGGAAACACCATATATTTT
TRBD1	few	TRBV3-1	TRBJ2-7	CASSRTGGNSYEQYF	TGTGCCAGCAGCCGGACAGGGGGCAACTCCTACGAGCAGTACTTC
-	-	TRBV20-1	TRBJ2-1	CSASPGTPPGYNEQFF	TGCAGTGCTAGTCCCGGGACCCCACCGGGGTACAATGAGCAGTTCTTC
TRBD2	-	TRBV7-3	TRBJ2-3	CASSSPGGRGHTQYF	TGTGCCAGCAGCTCCCCTGGCGGGAGGGGCCATACGCAGTATTTT
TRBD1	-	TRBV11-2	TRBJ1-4	CASSGTDRGLGKLFF	TGTGCCAGCAGCGGGACGGACAGGGGGCTCGGAAAACTGTTTTTT
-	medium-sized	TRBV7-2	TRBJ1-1	CASSLGWGVRTGNTEAFF	TGTGCCAGCAGCTTAGGTTGGGGGGTCCGGACGGGGAACACTGAAGCTTTCTTT
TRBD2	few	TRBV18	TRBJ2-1	CASSPGLAGGEQFF	TGTGCCAGCTCACCGGGACTAGCGGGAGGAGAGCAGTTCTTC
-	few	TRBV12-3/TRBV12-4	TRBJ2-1	CASTLWGGYNEQFF	TGTGCCAGCACCCTGTGGGGCGGCTACAATGAGCAGTTCTTC
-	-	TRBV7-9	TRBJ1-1	CASSLGDSPAWEAFF	TGTGCCAGCAGCTTAGGCGACAGCCCAGCGTGGGAAGCTTTCTTT
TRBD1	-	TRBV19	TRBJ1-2	CASSPRTGVGGGYTF	TGTGCCAGTAGTCCTCGGACAGGCGTTGGTGGTGGCTACACCTTC
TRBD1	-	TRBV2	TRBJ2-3	CASSAGTDYSFTQYF	TGTGCCAGCAGTGCCGGGACAGATTATTCGTTTACGCAGTATTTT
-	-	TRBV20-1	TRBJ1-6	CSARDQSAGNSPLHF	TGCAGTGCTAGAGATCAGTCGGCAGGGAATTCACCCCTCCACTTT
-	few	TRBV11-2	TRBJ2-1	CASSLPAEPSYNEQFF	TGTGCCAGCAGCTTACCTGCAGAGCCGTCCTACAATGAGCAGTTCTTC
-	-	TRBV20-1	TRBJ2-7	CSARDGGGGPGEQYF	TGCAGTGCTAGAGACGGAGGGGGAGGGCCAGGCGAGCAGTACTTC
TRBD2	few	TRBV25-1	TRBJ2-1	CATHPAPASGSYEQFF	TGTGCCACCCACCCTGCCCCGGCTAGCGGGAGTTATGAGCAGTTCTTC
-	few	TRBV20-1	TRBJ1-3	CSAAPFWDYSGNTIYF	TGCAGTGCCGCACCCTTCTGGGACTACTCTGGAAACACCATATATTTT
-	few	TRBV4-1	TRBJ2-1	CASSQDPQGRSNEQFF	TGCGCCAGCAGCCAAGATCCCCAGGGGAGGTCGAATGAGCAGTTCTTC
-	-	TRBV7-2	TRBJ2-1	CASSLVRAAYNEQFF	TGTGCCAGCAGCTTAGTGCGGGCGGCCTACAATGAGCAGTTCTTC
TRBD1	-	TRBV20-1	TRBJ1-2	CSANPTGGSYGYTF	TGCAGTGCTAACCCCACAGGGGGCTCCTATGGCTACACCTTC
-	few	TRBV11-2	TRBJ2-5	CASSEIRARTQYF	TGTGCCAGCAGCGAGATTAGGGCCAGGACCCAGTACTTC